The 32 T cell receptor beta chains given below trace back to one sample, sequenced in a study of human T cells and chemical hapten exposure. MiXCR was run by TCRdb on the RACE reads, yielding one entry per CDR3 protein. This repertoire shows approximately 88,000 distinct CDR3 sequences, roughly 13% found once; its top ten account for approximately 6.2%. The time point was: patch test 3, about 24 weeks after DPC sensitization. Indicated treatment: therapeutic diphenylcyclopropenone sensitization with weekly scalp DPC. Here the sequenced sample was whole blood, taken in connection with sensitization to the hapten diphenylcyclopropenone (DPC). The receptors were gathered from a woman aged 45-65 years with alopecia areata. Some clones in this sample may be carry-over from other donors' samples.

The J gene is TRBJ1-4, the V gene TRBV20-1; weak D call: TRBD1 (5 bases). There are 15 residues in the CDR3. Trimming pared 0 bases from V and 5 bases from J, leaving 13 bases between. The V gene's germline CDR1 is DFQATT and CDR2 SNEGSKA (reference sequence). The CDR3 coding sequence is TGCAGTGCTAGAGATTTATCCGGGACCAATGAAAAACTGTTTTTT. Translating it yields CSARDLSGTNEKLFF.

The CDR3 spells CSVSMTGSSYNEQFF. DNA for the CDR3: TGCAGCGTCTCGATGACAGGGAGCTCCTACAATGAGCAGTTCTTC. The chain recombines TRBV29-1 with TRBJ2-1, with 7 positions matching TRBD1. V lost 6 bases to trimming and J lost 0 bases; unmatched junction nucleotides: 8. Germline V CDR1 and CDR2: SQVTM, ANQGSEA. The CDR3 runs to 15 residues.

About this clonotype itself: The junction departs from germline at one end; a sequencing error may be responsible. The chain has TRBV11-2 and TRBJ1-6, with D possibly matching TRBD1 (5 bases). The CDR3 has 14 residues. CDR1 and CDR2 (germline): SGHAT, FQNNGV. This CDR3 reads CASGATGGNSPLHF. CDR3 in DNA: TGTGCCAGCGGGGCCACCGGGGGGAATTCACCACTCCACTTT.

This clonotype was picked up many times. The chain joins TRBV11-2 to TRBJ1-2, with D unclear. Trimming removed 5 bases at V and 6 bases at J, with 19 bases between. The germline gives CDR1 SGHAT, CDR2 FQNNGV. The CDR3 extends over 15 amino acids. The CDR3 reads CASSRLAGSGDGYTF. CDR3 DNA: TGTGCCAGCAGCCGGCTCGCCGGGTCGGGCGATGGCTACACCTTC. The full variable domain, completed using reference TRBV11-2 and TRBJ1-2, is EAGVAQSPRYKIIEKRQSVAFWCNPISGHATLYWYQQILGQGPKLLIQFQNNGVVDDSQLPKDRFSAERLKGVDSTLKIQPAKLEDSAVYLCASSRLAGSGDGYTFGSGTRLTVV.

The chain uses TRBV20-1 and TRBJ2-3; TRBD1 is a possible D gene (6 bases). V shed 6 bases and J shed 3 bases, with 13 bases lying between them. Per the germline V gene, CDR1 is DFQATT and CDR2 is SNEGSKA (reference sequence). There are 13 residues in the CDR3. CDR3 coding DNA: TGCAGTGCCTGTAAAGGACAGACAGATACGCAGTATTTT. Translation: CSACKGQTDTQYF.

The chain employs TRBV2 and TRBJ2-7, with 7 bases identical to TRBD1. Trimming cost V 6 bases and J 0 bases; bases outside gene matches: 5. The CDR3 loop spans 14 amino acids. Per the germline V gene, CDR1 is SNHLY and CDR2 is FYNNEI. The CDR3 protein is CASSRGQSSYEQYF. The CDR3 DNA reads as TGTGCCAGCAGCCGGGGACAGAGCTCCTACGAGCAGTACTTC. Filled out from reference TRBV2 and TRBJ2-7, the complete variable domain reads EPEVTQTPSHQVTQMGQEVILRCVPISNHLYFYWYRQILGQKVEFLVSFYNNEISEKSEIFDDQFSVERPDGSNFTLKIRSTKLEDSAMYFCASSRGQSSYEQYFGPGTRLTVT.

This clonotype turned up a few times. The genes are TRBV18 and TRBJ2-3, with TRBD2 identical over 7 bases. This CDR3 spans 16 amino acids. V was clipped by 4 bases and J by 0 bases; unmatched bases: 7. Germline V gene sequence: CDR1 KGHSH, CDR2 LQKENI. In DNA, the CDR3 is TGTGCCAGCTCACTAGGACTAGTACTTAGCACAGATACGCAGTATTTT. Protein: CASSLGLVLSTDTQYF.

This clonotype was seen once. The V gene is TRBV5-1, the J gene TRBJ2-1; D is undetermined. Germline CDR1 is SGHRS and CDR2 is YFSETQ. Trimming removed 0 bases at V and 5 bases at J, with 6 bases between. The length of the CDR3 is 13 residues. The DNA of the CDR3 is TGCGCCAGCAGCTTGGGACCTGACAATGAGCAGTTCTTC. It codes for CASSLGPDNEQFF.

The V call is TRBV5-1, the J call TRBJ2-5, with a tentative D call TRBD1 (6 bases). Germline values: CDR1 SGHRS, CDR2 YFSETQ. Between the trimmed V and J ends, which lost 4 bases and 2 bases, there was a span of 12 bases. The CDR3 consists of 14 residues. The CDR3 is CASSGQTLQETQYF. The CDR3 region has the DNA TGCGCCAGCAGCGGACAGACGTTACAAGAGACCCAGTACTTC. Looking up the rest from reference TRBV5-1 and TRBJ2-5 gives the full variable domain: KAGVTQTPRYLIKTRGQQVTLSCSPISGHRSVSWYQQTPGQGLQFLFEYFSETQRNKGNFPGRFSGRQFSNSRSEMNVSTLELGDSALYLCASSGQTLQETQYFGPGTRLLVL.

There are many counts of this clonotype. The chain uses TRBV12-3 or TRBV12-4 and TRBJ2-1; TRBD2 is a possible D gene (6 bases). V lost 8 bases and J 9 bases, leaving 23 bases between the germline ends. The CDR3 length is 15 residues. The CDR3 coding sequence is TGTGCCAGCCTCCATCCGGGACTCGGCGGAGGTGAGCAGTTCTTC. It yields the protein CASLHPGLGGGEQFF.

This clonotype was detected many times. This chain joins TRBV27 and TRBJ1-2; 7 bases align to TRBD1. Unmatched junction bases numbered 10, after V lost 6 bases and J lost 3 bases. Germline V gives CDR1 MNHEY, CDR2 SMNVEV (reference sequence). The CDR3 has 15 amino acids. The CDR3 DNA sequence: TGTGCCAGCAGGCCTAACAGGGGATCGGACTATGGCTACACCTTC. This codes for CASRPNRGSDYGYTF.

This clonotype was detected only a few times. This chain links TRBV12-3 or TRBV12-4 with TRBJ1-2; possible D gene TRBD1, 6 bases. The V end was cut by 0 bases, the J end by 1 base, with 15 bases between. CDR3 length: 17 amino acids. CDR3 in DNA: TGTGCCAGCAGTTTAGCGCAGGGACAAGCCTTTAACTATGGCTACACCTTC. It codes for CASSLAQGQAFNYGYTF.

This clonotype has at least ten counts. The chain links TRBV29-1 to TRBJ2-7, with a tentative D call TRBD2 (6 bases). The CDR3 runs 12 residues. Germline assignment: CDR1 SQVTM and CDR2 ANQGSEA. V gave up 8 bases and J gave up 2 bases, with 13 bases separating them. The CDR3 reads CSISGEPYEQYF. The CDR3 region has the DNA TGCAGCATTAGCGGAGAACCCTACGAGCAGTACTTC.

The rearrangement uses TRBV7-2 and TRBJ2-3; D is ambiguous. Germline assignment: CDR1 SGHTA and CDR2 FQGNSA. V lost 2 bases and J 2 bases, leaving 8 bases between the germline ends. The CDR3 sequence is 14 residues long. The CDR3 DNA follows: TGTGCCAGCAGCTTACTGGTTAACACAGATACGCAGTATTTT. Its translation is CASSLLVNTDTQYF.

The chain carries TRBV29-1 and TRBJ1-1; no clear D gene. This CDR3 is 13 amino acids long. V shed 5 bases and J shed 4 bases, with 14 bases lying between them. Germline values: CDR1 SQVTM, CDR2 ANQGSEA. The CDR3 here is CSVQSGLSTEAFF. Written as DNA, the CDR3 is TGCAGCGTTCAAAGTGGGTTAAGCACTGAAGCTTTCTTT.

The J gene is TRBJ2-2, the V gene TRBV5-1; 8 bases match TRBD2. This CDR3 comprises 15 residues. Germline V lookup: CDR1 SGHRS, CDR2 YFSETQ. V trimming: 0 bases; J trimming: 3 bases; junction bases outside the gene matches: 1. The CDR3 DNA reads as TGCGCCAGCAGCTTGGAAGCGGGAGACACCGGGGAGCTGTTTTTT. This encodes CASSLEAGDTGELFF.

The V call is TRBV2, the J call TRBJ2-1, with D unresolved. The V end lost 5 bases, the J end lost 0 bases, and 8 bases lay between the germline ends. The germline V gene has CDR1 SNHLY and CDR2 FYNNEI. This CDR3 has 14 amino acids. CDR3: CASSITSSYNEQFF. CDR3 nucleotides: TGTGCCAGCAGTATCACGAGCTCCTACAATGAGCAGTTCTTC.

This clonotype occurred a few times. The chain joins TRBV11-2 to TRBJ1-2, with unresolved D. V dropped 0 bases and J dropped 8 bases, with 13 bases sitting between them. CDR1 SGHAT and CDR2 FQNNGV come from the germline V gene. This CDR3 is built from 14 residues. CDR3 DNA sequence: TGTGCCAGCAGCTTAGATGTCCTACCAAGCGGCTACACCTTC. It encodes CASSLDVLPSGYTF. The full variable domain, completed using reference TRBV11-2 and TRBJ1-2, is EAGVAQSPRYKIIEKRQSVAFWCNPISGHATLYWYQQILGQGPKLLIQFQNNGVVDDSQLPKDRFSAERLKGVDSTLKIQPAKLEDSAVYLCASSLDVLPSGYTFGSGTRLTVV.

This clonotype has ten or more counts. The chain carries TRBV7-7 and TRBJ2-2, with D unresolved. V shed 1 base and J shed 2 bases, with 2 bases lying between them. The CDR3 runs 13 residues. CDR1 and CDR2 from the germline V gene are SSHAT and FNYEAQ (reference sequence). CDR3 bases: TGTGCCAGCAGCTTAGGAAACACCGGGGAGCTGTTTTTT. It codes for CASSLGNTGELFF.

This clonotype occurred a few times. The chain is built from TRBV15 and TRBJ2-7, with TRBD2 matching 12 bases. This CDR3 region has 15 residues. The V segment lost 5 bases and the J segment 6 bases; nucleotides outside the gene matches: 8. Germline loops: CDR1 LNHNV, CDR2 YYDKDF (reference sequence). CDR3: CATSPRLAGEREQYF. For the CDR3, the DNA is TGTGCCACCAGCCCCCGACTAGCGGGAGAGCGCGAGCAGTACTTC. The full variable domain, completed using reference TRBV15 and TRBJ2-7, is DAMVIQNPRYQVTQFGKPVTLSCSQTLNHNVMYWYQQKSSQAPKLLFHYYDKDFNNEADTPDNFQSRRPNTSFCFLDIRSPGLGDTAMYLCATSPRLAGEREQYFGPGTRLTVT.

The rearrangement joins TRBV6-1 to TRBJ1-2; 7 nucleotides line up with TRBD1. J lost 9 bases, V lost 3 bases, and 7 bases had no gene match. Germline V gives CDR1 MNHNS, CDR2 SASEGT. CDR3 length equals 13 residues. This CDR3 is CASSDETGSSYTF. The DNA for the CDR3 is TGTGCCAGCAGTGATGAGACAGGGTCGAGCTACACCTTC.

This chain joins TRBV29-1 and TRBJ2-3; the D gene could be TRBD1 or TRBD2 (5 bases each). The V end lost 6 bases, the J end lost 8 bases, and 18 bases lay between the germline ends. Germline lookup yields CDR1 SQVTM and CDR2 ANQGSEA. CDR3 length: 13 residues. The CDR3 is CSVPSELGVTQYF. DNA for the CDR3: TGCAGCGTCCCTAGTGAACTGGGGGTTACGCAGTATTTT.

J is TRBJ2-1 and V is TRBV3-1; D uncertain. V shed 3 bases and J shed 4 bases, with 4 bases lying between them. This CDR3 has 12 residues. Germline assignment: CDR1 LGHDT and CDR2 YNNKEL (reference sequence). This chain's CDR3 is CASSHKYNEQFF. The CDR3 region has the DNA TGTGCCAGCAGCCATAAATACAATGAGCAGTTCTTC.

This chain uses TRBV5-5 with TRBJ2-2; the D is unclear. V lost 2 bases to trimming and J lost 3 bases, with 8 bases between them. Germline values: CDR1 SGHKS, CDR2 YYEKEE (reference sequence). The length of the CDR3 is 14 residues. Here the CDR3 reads CASSFRPDTGELFF. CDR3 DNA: TGTGCCAGCAGCTTTCGGCCGGACACCGGGGAGCTGTTTTTT. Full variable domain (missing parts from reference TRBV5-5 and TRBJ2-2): DAGVTQSPTHLIKTRGQQVTLRCSPISGHKSVSWYQQVLGQGPQFIFQYYEKEERGRGNFPDRFSARQFPNYSSELNVNALLLGDSALYLCASSFRPDTGELFFGEGSRLTVL.

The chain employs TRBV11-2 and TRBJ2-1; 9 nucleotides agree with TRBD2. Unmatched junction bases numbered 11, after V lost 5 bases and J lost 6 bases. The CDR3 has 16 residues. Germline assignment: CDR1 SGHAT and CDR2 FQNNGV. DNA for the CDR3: TGTGCCAGCAGCCCGCCCGTACTAGCGGGTGGCAATGAGCAGTTCTTC. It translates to CASSPPVLAGGNEQFF.

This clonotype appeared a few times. Here the CDR3 DNA reads TGTGCCTGGAGTCTAGGCCTATCTGGAAACACCATATATTTT. This gives the protein CAWSLGLSGNTIYF. This chain joins TRBV30 and TRBJ1-3, with no clear D. Trimming left V 2 bases short and J 1 base short, with 9 bases between. The germline V gene encodes CDR1 GTSNPN and CDR2 SVGIG (reference sequence). The CDR3 runs to 14 residues.

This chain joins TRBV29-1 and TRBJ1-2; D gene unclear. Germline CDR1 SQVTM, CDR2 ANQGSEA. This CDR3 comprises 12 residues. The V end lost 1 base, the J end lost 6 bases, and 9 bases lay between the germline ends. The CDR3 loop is CSVEVLRNGYTF. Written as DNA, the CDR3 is TGCAGCGTTGAAGTCCTGCGCAATGGCTACACCTTC.

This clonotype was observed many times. CDR3 residues: CASTKEGQGKAFF. The CDR3 nucleotides are TGTGCCAGCACCAAGGAGGGACAGGGAAAAGCTTTCTTT. The J gene is TRBJ1-1, the V gene TRBV6-1; 9 nucleotides agree with TRBD1. Trimming removed 7 bases from V and 9 bases from J; junction bases left unmatched: 9. Germline V gene lookup returns CDR1 MNHNS and CDR2 SASEGT. The CDR3 consists of 13 residues.

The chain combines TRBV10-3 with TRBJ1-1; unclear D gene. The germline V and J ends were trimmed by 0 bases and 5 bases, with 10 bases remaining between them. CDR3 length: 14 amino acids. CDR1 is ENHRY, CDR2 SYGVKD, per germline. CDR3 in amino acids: CAISESWRETEAFF. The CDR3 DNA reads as TGTGCCATCAGTGAGTCTTGGAGAGAAACTGAAGCTTTCTTT.

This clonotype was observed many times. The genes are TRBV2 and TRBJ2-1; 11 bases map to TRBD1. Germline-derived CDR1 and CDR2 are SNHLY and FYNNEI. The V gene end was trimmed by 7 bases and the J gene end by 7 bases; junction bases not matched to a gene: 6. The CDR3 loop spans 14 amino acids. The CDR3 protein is CASTGTGGTNEQFF. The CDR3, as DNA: TGTGCCAGCACCGGGACAGGGGGTACAAATGAGCAGTTCTTC. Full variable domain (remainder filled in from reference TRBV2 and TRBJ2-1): EPEVTQTPSHQVTQMGQEVILRCVPISNHLYFYWYRQILGQKVEFLVSFYNNEISEKSEIFDDQFSVERPDGSNFTLKIRSTKLEDSAMYFCASTGTGGTNEQFFGPGTRLTVL.

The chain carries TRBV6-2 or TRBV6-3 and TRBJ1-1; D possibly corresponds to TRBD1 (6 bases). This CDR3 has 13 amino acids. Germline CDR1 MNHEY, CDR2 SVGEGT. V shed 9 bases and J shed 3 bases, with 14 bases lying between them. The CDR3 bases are TGTGCCAGGGGGGGGGCTTCTGACACTGAAGCTTTCTTT. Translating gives CARGGASDTEAFF.

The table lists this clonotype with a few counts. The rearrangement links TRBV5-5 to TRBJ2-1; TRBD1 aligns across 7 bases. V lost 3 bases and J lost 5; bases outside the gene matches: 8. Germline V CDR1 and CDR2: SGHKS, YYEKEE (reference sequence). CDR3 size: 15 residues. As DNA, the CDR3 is TGTGCCAGCAGCTCGAATGCCAGGGGGAACAATGAGCAGTTCTTC. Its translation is CASSSNARGNNEQFF.